Listed here are 17 T cell receptor beta chains from one sample, sequenced in a study of T-cell reconstitution after alpha-beta-depleted transplantation in children. As it was prepared, the TCRbeta library received unique molecular identifiers. Each CDR3 protein gets one entry after TCRdb re-called the PCR reads with MiXCR. The table shows hundreds of thousands of distinct CDR3 sequences, with 6.5% to 10% occurring only once. The starting material was PBMCs, mostly from graft donor cells, obtained 180 days after TCRalphabeta/CD19-depleted stem cell transplant. These receptors were taken from a male patient younger than 18 who had a stem cell transplant for acute lymphoblastic leukemia, so the T cells may come from the graft donor.

This clonotype showed up many times. This chain links TRBV12-3 or TRBV12-4 with TRBJ1-6; no firm D call. V dropped 2 bases and J dropped 5 bases, with 10 bases sitting between them. This CDR3 is 15 amino acids long. CDR3: CASSLWAVNNSPLHF. The CDR3, as DNA: TGTGCCAGCAGTTTATGGGCAGTGAATAATTCACCCCTCCACTTT.

This clonotype appeared many times. The V and J genes are TRBV6-5 and TRBJ2-1; 12 bases are a match to TRBD2. The CDR3 spans 14 residues. V was pared by 9 bases and J by 7 bases, with 7 bases of the junction left unmatched. CDR1 MNHEY and CDR2 SVGAGI come from the germline V gene. The CDR3 is CASSGTSGLNEQFF. Here the CDR3 DNA reads TGTGCCAGTTCCGGGACTAGCGGGCTAAATGAGCAGTTCTTC.

Ten or more counts support this clonotype. V is TRBV5-1 and J is TRBJ2-7, with D perhaps matching TRBD1 or TRBD2 (5 bases each). The CDR3 length is 14 residues. Germline V gives CDR1 SGHRS, CDR2 YFSETQ. V was trimmed by 2 bases and J by 4 bases, leaving 13 bases between them. In DNA, the CDR3 is TGCGCCAGCAGCTTCCGGGACGCCGCATACGAGCAGTACTTC. This translates into CASSFRDAAYEQYF.

The genes are TRBV2 and TRBJ2-3; D gene unclear. The CDR3 length is 15 residues. Looked up from germline, CDR1 is SNHLY and CDR2 is FYNNEI. The V and J ends lost 10 bases and 5 bases respectively, with 22 bases between them. CDR3 loop: CATVRLRDREDTQYF. The CDR3 coding sequence is TGTGCCACCGTCAGGCTAAGGGATCGTGAAGATACGCAGTATTTT.

This clonotype appeared many times. The chain combines TRBV6-1 with TRBJ2-7; D assignment may be TRBD1 or TRBD2 (5 bases each). Germline-derived CDR1 and CDR2 are MNHNS and SASEGT. The CDR3 contains 15 residues. Deletions cut 6 bases from V and 0 bases from J, with 15 bases between. The CDR3 is CASSRRGTASYEQYF. Written as DNA, the CDR3 is TGTGCCAGCAGCCGCCGAGGGACGGCCTCCTACGAGCAGTACTTC.

This clonotype was counted at least ten times. This CDR3 reads CASSDRQPEAFF. CDR3 nucleotide sequence: TGTGCCAGCAGCGACCGTCAGCCCGAAGCTTTCTTT. The V gene is TRBV9, the J gene TRBJ1-1; D ambiguous. Germline CDR1 SGDLS, CDR2 YYNGEE. Trimming pared 3 bases from V and 8 bases from J, leaving 11 bases between. This CDR3 has 12 residues.

In this sample, this clonotype turned up many times. In DNA form, the CDR3 reads TGTGCCAGCAGCACGAAGGGACAGGGGGCCTCACAAGAGACCCAGTACTTC. Translated: CASSTKGQGASQETQYF. The chain is built from TRBV5-5 and TRBJ2-5; TRBD1 matches at 12 bases. The V gene's germline CDR1 is SGHKS and CDR2 YYEKEE (reference sequence). The length of the CDR3 is 17 residues. J was trimmed by 2 bases and V by 4 bases; bases with no gene match: 9.

The V gene is TRBV9, the J gene TRBJ1-5, with no clear D. Trimming pared 3 bases from V and 5 bases from J, leaving 12 bases between. The CDR3 has 14 residues. Per germline, CDR1 SGDLS and CDR2 YYNGEE. CDR3 protein: CASSGEGRDQPQHF. CDR3 DNA: TGTGCCAGCAGCGGCGAGGGAAGGGATCAGCCCCAGCATTTT.

This clonotype was observed at least ten times. The gene calls are TRBV15 and TRBJ1-2; D possibly corresponds to TRBD1 (6 bases). Germline CDR1 is LNHNV and CDR2 is YYDKDF (reference sequence). Trimming left V 0 bases short and J 8 bases short, with 25 bases between. The CDR3 sequence is 18 residues long. The CDR3 coding sequence is TGTGCCACCAGCAGAGAACCCCCTGGACAGTTCTTCGCGATCGGCTACACCTTC. Translation gives CATSREPPGQFFAIGYTF.

This clonotype was detected ten times or more. V and J are TRBV20-1 and TRBJ1-5; D ambiguous. The CDR3 contains 12 residues. Trimming took off 2 bases at V and 4 bases at J, with 6 bases between the two ends. Germline CDR1 reads DFQATT; CDR2 reads SNEGSKA (reference sequence). CDR3 DNA: TGCAGTGCTAGACCCCGAAATCAGCCCCAGCATTTT. Its protein product is CSARPRNQPQHF.

This clonotype was seen at least ten times. It is unclear where the CDR3 begins or ends on the DNA, so no DNA is shown, and the CDR3 is as TCRdb lists it. The chain carries TRBV20-1 and TRBJ2-7; TRBD1 was called by the table and not checked on the DNA. Germline V gene lookup returns CDR1 DFQATT and CDR2 SNEGSKA (reference sequence). The CDR3 totals 12 residues, both ends included. CDR3 amino acids: CSAFAPGTGLYF.

The sample holds a few counts of this clonotype. For the CDR3, the DNA is TGCAGTGCTATTCAAGCGGGGGGGACAGATACGCAGTATTTT. Its protein product is CSAIQAGGTDTQYF. The rearrangement uses TRBV20-1 and TRBJ2-3, with TRBD2 matching 10 bases. Germline assignment: CDR1 DFQATT and CDR2 SNEGSKA (reference sequence). The CDR3 contains 14 residues. V shed 4 bases and J 3 bases; nucleotides not matched to a gene: 4.

This clonotype showed up many times. This chain links TRBV12-3 or TRBV12-4 with TRBJ1-1; possibly TRBD1 for D (5 bases). This CDR3 spans 13 amino acids. V was clipped by 5 bases and J by 3 bases, with 10 bases between them. The CDR3 coding sequence is TGTGCCAGCAGTCTATGGGGGTACACTGAAGCTTTCTTT. Translating it yields CASSLWGYTEAFF.

This clonotype was recorded at least ten times. This chain uses TRBV20-1 with TRBJ1-2, with 7 bases identical to TRBD1. The germline V gene has CDR1 DFQATT and CDR2 SNEGSKA (reference sequence). The CDR3 runs 15 residues. Trimming removed 5 bases from V and 2 bases from J; junction bases left unmatched: 11. CDR3 nucleotides: TGCAGTGCTCCCCAGGGGGGGCAGGGGAACTATGGCTACACCTTC. Its translation: CSAPQGGQGNYGYTF.

The table lists this clonotype with many counts. The chain links TRBV6-2 or TRBV6-3 to TRBJ2-1; D gene unclear. The CDR3 length is 15 residues. The germline V and J ends were trimmed by 7 bases and 6 bases, with 19 bases remaining between them. From germline, CDR1 is MNHEY and CDR2 SVGEGT. CDR3 residues: CASNPESGYGNEQFF. In nucleotides, the CDR3 is TGTGCCAGCAATCCCGAATCCGGGTATGGCAATGAGCAGTTCTTC.

This clonotype has at least ten counts. V usage is TRBV6-2 or TRBV6-3 and J usage is TRBJ1-1; D unresolved. The V gene lost 8 bases and the J gene lost 6 bases, with 10 bases spanning the gap. Germline V lookup: CDR1 MNHEY, CDR2 SVGEGT. This CDR3 spans 11 amino acids. CDR3 in DNA: TGTGCCAGCCGCGGAGGTCCTGAAGCTTTCTTT. It translates to CASRGGPEAFF.

Many counts were recorded for this clonotype. The chain combines TRBV20-1 with TRBJ1-1, with TRBD1 identical over 7 bases. This CDR3 spans 13 amino acids. Germline CDR1 is DFQATT and CDR2 is SNEGSKA (reference sequence). The V gene end was trimmed by 5 bases and the J gene end by 8 bases; junction bases not matched to a gene: 11. The CDR3 protein is CSARDSLYTEAFF. CDR3 coding DNA: TGCAGTGCTCGGGACAGCCTTTATACGGAAGCTTTCTTT.